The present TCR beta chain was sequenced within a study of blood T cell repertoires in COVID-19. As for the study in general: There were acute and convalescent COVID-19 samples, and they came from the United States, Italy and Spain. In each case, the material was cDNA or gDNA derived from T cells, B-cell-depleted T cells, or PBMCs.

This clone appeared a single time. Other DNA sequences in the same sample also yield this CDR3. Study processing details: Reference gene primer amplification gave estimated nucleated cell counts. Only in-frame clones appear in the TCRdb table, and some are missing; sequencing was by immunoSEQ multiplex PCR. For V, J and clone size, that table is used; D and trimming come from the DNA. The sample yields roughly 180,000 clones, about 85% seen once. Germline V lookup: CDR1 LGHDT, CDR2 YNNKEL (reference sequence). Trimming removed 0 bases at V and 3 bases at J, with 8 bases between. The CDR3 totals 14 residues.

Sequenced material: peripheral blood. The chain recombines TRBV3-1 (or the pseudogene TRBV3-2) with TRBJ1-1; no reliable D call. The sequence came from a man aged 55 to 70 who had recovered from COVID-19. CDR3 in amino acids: CASSQDTRDTEAFF. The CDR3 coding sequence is TGTGCCAGCAGCCAAGATACGAGGGACACTGAAGCTTTCTTT.